The T cell receptor (beta chain) described here comes from a study of T cell responses to AZD1222 COVID-19 vaccine. V was clipped by 2 bases and J by 5 bases, with 12 bases between them. CDR1 and CDR2 from the germline V gene are MNHEY and SMNVEV (reference sequence). The CDR3 contains 14 residues. Study results and limitations: Spike-wide vaccine-associated CD4 TCRs dominated at 160-218 and 743-854.

This clone showed up just once. Its antigen is not identified. TCRdb's table, derived via immunoSEQ multiplex PCR, lists solely in-frame clones and lacks some. The sample gives 110,000 to 150,000 clones, over 75% of which show up once; 8% is in the top ten. This sequence originates from an adult in good health. Sample: peripheral blood, taken on day 0 of AZD1222 vaccination. J is TRBJ2-5 and V is TRBV27; no clear D gene. The CDR3 DNA is TGTGCCAGCAGTTTAAGCTCCGGCAGGGAGACCCAGTACTTC. This sequence encodes CASSLSSGRETQYF.